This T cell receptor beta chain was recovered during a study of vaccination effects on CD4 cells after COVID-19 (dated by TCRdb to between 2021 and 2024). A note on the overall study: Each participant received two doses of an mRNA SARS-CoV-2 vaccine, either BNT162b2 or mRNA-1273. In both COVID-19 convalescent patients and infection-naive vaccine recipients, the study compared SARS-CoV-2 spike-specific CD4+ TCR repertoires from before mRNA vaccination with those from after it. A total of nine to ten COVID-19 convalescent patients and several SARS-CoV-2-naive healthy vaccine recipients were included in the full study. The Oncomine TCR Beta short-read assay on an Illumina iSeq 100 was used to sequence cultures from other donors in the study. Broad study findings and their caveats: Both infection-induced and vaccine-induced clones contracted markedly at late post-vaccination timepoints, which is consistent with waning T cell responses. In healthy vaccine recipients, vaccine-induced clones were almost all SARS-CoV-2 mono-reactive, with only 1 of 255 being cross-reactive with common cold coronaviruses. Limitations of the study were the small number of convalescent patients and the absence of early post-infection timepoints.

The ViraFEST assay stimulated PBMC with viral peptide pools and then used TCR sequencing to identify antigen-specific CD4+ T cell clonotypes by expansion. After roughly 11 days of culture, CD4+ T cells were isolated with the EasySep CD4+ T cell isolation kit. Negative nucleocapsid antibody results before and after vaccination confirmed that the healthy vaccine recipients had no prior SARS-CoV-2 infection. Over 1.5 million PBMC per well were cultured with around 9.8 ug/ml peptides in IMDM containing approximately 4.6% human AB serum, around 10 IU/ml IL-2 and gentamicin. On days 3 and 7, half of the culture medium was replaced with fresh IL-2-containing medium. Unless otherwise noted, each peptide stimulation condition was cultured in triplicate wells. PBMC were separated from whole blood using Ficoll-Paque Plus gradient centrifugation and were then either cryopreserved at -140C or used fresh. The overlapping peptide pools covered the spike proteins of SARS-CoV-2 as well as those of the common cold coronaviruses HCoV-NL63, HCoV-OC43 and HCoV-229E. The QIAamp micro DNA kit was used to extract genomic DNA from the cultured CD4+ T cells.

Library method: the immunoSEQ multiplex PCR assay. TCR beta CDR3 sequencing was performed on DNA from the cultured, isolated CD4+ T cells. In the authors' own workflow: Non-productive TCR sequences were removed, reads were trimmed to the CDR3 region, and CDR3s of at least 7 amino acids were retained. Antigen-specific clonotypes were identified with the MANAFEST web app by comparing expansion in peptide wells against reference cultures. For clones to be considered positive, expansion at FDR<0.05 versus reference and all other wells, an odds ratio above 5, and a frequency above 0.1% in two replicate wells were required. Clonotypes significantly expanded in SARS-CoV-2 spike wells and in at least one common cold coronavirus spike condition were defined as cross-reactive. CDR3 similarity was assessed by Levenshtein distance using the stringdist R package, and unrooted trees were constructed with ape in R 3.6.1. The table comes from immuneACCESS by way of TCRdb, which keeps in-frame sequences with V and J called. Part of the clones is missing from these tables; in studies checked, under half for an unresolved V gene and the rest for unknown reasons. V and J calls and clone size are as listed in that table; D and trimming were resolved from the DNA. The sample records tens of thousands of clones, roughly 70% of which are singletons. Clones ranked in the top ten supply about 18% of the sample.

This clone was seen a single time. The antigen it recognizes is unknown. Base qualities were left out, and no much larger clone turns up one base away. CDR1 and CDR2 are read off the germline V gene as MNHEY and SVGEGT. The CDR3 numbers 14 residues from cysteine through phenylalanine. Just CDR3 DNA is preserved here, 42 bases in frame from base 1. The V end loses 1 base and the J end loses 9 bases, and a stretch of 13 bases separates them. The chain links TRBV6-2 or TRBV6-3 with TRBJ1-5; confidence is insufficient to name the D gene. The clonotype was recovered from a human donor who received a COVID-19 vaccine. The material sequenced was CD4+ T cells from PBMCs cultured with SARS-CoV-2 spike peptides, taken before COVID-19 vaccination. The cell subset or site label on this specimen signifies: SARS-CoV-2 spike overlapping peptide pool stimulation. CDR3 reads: CASSYYPPPWPQHF. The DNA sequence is TGTGCCAGCAGTTACTACCCGCCGCCTTGGCCCCAGCATTTT.